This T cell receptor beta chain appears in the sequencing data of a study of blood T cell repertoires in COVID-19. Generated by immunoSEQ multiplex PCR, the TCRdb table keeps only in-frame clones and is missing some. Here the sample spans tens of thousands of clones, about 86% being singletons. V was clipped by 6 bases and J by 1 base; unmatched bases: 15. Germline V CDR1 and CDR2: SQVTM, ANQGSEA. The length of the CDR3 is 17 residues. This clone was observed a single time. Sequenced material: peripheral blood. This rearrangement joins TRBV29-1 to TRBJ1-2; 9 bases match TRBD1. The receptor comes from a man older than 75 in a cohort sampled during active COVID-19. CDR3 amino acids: CSVLDRGTKGGNYGYTF. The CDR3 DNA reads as TGCAGCGTCCTGGACAGGGGCACGAAAGGGGGTAACTATGGCTACACCTTC.